This paragraph covers one TCR beta chain sequence. This sample was taken from a study of T cell repertoires in cytomegalovirus infection. TCRdb reanalysed the reads using MiXCR and keeps one entry per CDR3 protein. Of about 680,000 distinct CDR3 sequences in the sample, more than 20% are singletons; the top ten hold 8%. V was pared by 5 bases and J by 1 base, with 23 bases between. Germline V gives CDR1 MDHEN, CDR2 SYDVKM. CDR3 size: 19 residues. Sequencing was performed on CD8+ T cells from PBMCs. This clonotype was obtained from a human donor in good health (CMV status not recorded). Some clones in this sample may be carry-over from other donors' samples. V gene TRBV28 combines with J gene TRBJ2-2; weak D call: TRBD1 (6 bases). The CDR3 protein is CASSPIVYRVKGNTGELFF. DNA of the CDR3: TGTGCCAGCAGTCCGATCGTCTACAGGGTTAAGGGGAACACCGGGGAGCTGTTTTTT.